This T cell receptor beta chain is from a study of OX40 agonist ivuxolimab in advanced cancers. About the research overall: The dose-escalation cohort was over 65% male, with a mean age of about 56 years, ranging about 20 to 85.

CDR1 MGHDK and CDR2 SYGVNS come from the germline V gene. The length of the CDR3 is 15 residues. V shed 2 bases and J shed 6 bases, with 14 bases lying between them. Produced via immunoSEQ multiplex PCR; TCRdb's table is partial and in-frame only. Among about 69,000 clones listed, about 85% were seen once. The genes are TRBV25-1 and TRBJ1-5; D remains ambiguous. Material: CD4+ or CD8+ T cells sorted from blood, obtained in a trial of the OX40 agonist ivuxolimab. This TCR came from an adult with an advanced solid tumor such as melanoma, head and neck, liver or kidney cancer. DNA of the CDR3: TGTGCCAGCAGTGAACTCGGAATCCGAGGTCAGCCCCAGCATTTT. This sequence encodes CASSELGIRGQPQHF.